Listed below are T cell receptor beta chains from one sample, sequenced in a study of technical replicates of blood from a handful of donors. Method: immunoSEQ multiplex PCR; TCRdb's copy keeps in-frame clones and lacks some. The sample shows about 81,000 clones, around 92% of them seen only once. The specimen was T cells isolated from PBMCs. The source is a human donor in good health. Both conserved end residues are part of each CDR3. The order of the fields is D gene, CDR3 length, clone size, V gene, J gene, CDR3 protein, CDR3 DNA. A D gene is named only where the DNA matches it firmly. Where a row states a size, it is once, few, many or the class of an expanded clone; other rows omit it.

>NA|13|NA|TRBV27|TRBJ1-5
CASSPWGELPQHF
TGTGCCAGCAGTCCCTGGGGGGAACTGCCCCAGCATTTT
>NA|12|NA|TRBV19|TRBJ1-1
CASLGQGSEAFF
TGTGCCAGTCTGGGACAAGGAAGTGAAGCTTTCTTT
>NA|15|once|TRBV11-3|TRBJ1-1
CASSPSLLQFTEAFF
TGTGCCAGCAGCCCTTCTCTTTTACAGTTCACTGAAGCTTTCTTT
>TRBD1|15|NA|TRBV28|TRBJ2-7
CASTSPGQGAYEQYF
TGTGCCAGCACCTCTCCGGGACAGGGGGCCTACGAGCAGTACTTC
>NA|14|once|TRBV2|TRBJ1-4
CASSERTNNEKLFF
TGTGCCAGCAGTGAACGGACAAATAATGAAAAACTGTTTTTT
>TRBD1|16|NA|TRBV5-1|TRBJ1-2
CASSPLGQLSNYGYTF
TGCGCCAGCAGCCCCCTGGGACAGCTTTCTAACTATGGCTACACCTTC
>NA|14|NA|TRBV19|TRBJ2-1
CASRRESSYNEQFF
TGTGCCAGTAGACGAGAGAGCTCCTACAATGAGCAGTTCTTC
>NA|16|medium-sized|TRBV4-2|TRBJ2-6
CASSQETGSGANVLTF
TGTGCCAGCAGCCAAGAAACAGGTTCTGGGGCCAACGTCCTGACTTTC
>TRBD2|20|NA|TRBV4-1|TRBJ2-3
CASSQDPPGLAGGSTDTQYF
TGCGCCAGCAGCCAAGACCCACCGGGACTAGCGGGGGGCTCCACAGATACGCAGTATTTT
>NA|13|few|TRBV11-3|TRBJ1-1
CASSFFGDTEAFF
TGTGCCAGCAGCTTTTTCGGGGACACTGAAGCTTTCTTT
>NA|15|NA|TRBV19|TRBJ1-5
CASSITGSPNQPQHF
TGTGCCAGTAGTATCACGGGGTCGCCCAATCAGCCCCAGCATTTT
>NA|18|NA|TRBV6-1|TRBJ2-5
CASSEGVASGHVQETQYF
TGTGCCAGCAGTGAAGGCGTAGCCTCCGGACACGTGCAAGAGACCCAGTACTTC
>TRBD1|16|NA|TRBV11-2|TRBJ2-7
CASSVPGVGTAYEQYF
TGTGCCAGCAGCGTCCCCGGCGTGGGGACAGCCTACGAGCAGTACTTC
>TRBD2|17|NA|TRBV27|TRBJ2-7
CASSLSGPRGGSYEQYF
TGTGCCAGCAGTTTATCGGGCCCCCGGGGGGGGAGCTACGAGCAGTACTTC
>TRBD2|17|once|TRBV28|TRBJ2-3
CASRSGTSVGNTDTQYF
TGTGCCAGCAGGTCCGGGACTAGCGTTGGGAACACAGATACGCAGTATTTT
>NA|15|NA|TRBV5-5|TRBJ2-7
CASSLGQDSTYEQYF
TGTGCCAGCAGCTTGGGACAGGATTCCACCTACGAGCAGTACTTC
>TRBD1|13|NA|TRBV6-5|TRBJ2-7
CASSTTTGAEQYF
TGTGCCAGCAGTACGACAACAGGGGCCGAGCAGTACTTC
>NA|14|NA|TRBV9|TRBJ2-1
CASSVVPDSLMQFF
TGTGCCAGCAGCGTAGTCCCGGACTCCCTCATGCAGTTCTTC
>NA|15|few|TRBV5-1|TRBJ1-5
CASSLAGMRNQPQHF
TGCGCCAGCAGCTTGGCGGGGATGAGGAATCAGCCCCAGCATTTT
>TRBD1|16|NA|TRBV12-5|TRBJ1-4
CASAHRGLGTNEKLFF
TGTGCTAGTGCTCACAGGGGGCTTGGGACTAATGAAAAACTGTTTTTT
>TRBD2|15|NA|TRBV27|TRBJ2-1
CASSLGTRLYNEQFF
TGTGCCAGCAGTTTGGGGACTAGACTATACAATGAGCAGTTCTTC
>NA|15|NA|TRBV30|TRBJ2-5
CAWSSGIPEKETQYF
TGTGCCTGGAGTTCCGGGATTCCCGAAAAAGAGACCCAGTACTTC
>TRBD1|15|NA|TRBV5-6|TRBJ1-2
CASSPHPDRAYGYTF
TGTGCCAGCAGCCCCCATCCGGACAGGGCTTATGGCTACACCTTC
>TRBD2|13|NA|TRBV2|TRBJ2-1
CASPGLAGNEQFF
TGTGCCAGCCCGGGACTAGCGGGCAATGAGCAGTTCTTC
>NA|14|NA|TRBV19|TRBJ1-2
CASAQGTRYYGYTF
TGTGCCAGTGCCCAGGGGACGAGGTACTATGGCTACACCTTC
>NA|15|NA|TRBV5-4|TRBJ2-1
CASSSPGRVGNEQFF
TGTGCCAGCAGCTCCCCCGGGCGGGTAGGCAATGAGCAGTTCTTC
>TRBD2|16|NA|TRBV5-4|TRBJ2-7
CASSSSTSGGTYEQYF
TGTGCCAGCAGCTCGTCGACTAGCGGGGGAACCTACGAGCAGTACTTC
>NA|16|NA|TRBV19|TRBJ1-5
CASSIPSYRVGQPQHF
TGTGCCAGTAGTATCCCCTCCTACAGGGTTGGCCAGCCCCAGCATTTT
>TRBD1|15|NA|TRBV7-3|TRBJ1-2
CASSPGQGFDYGYTF
TGTGCCAGCAGCCCGGGACAGGGGTTCGACTATGGCTACACCTTC
>TRBD2|15|NA|TRBV5-4|TRBJ2-7
CASSLASGRPYEQYF
TGTGCCAGCAGCTTGGCTAGCGGGAGACCCTACGAGCAGTACTTC
>NA|15|NA|TRBV4-1|TRBJ1-5
CASSHRASTERAQHF
TGCGCCAGCAGCCACAGGGCCAGCACCGAGCGAGCCCAGCATTTT
>TRBD2|18|NA|TRBV10-2|TRBJ2-4
CASSDSSGSLRAKNIQYF
TGCGCCAGCAGTGACTCAAGCGGGAGTTTGAGGGCCAAAAACATTCAGTACTTC
>NA|16|NA|TRBV10-1|TRBJ2-1
CASSDPGTYGHNEQFF
TGCGCCAGCAGTGACCCCGGGACATACGGTCACAATGAGCAGTTCTTC
>TRBD2|14|NA|TRBV18|TRBJ2-3
CASSPGLAGDTQYF
TGTGCCAGCTCACCGGGACTAGCGGGAGATACGCAGTATTTT
>NA|14|NA|TRBV10-3|TRBJ2-5
CAISDLSGKETQYF
TGTGCCATCAGTGATTTGTCGGGAAAAGAGACCCAGTACTTC
>NA|17|NA|TRBV5-1|TRBJ2-4
CASSLDWADLAKNIQYF
TGCGCCAGCAGCTTGGATTGGGCAGACCTAGCCAAAAACATTCAGTACTTC
>NA|14|NA|TRBV10-1|TRBJ2-3
CASSPHPQEDTQYF
TGCGCCAGCAGTCCCCACCCGCAAGAGGATACGCAGTATTTT